These T cell receptor beta chains were read from a single sample in a study of cytomegalovirus exposure and HLA in healthy donors. Generated by immunoSEQ multiplex PCR, the TCRdb table keeps only in-frame clones and is missing some. Here the sample spans about 85,000 clones, 70% to 80% being singletons. Sequencing was done on a sample of PBMCs. These receptors originate from a woman in her forties or fifties in good health and CMV-seropositive. Both conserved end residues are part of each CDR3. D genes are given only for firm matches. The size field is filled for only some rows; it gives once, few, many or a size class.

>TRBJ2-2|TRBD2|NA|TRBV10-3
TGTGCCATCAGGGCGGGGGCGAACACCGGGGAGCTGTTTTTT
CAIRAGANTGELFF
>TRBJ1-1|TRBD1|few|TRBV5-1
TGCGCCAGCAGCGGACAGGGAGGCGACACTGAAGCTTTCTTT
CASSGQGGDTEAFF
>TRBJ1-2|TRBD1|NA|TRBV10-3
TGTGCCATCAGTTCCGGACAGGGAAGTGGCTACACCTTC
CAISSGQGSGYTF
>TRBJ2-4|NA|NA|TRBV10-2
TGCGCCAGCAGTGGTAGGACAGTACTAGCCAAAAACATTCAGTACTTC
CASSGRTVLAKNIQYF
>TRBJ2-1|NA|NA|TRBV11-3
TGTGCCAGCAGCCATCGGCAGGGGTTAAGCAATGAGCAGTTCTTC
CASSHRQGLSNEQFF
>TRBJ1-2|NA|NA|TRBV20-1
TGCAGTGCCGGGAGGAGGGACGGCTACACCTTC
CSAGRRDGYTF
>TRBJ1-2|TRBD1|few|TRBV14
TGTGCCAGCAGCCCAGACAGGGCTTATGGCTACACCTTC
CASSPDRAYGYTF
>TRBJ1-5|NA|NA|TRBV19
TGTGCCAGTAGTATAAGGGGCAGCAATCAGCCCCAGCATTTT
CASSIRGSNQPQHF
>TRBJ1-1|NA|NA|TRBV7-6
TGTGCCAGCAGCTTACTTCCGGGCTCGGGGGACACTGAAGCTTTCTTT
CASSLLPGSGDTEAFF
>TRBJ2-5|TRBD2|NA|TRBV9
TGTGCCAGCAGCGTAGGTGCGGGGGGGCTAGAGACCCAGTACTTC
CASSVGAGGLETQYF
>TRBJ1-1|NA|NA|TRBV2
TGTGCCAGCACCCTAAACGAGGGTAACACTGAAGCTTTCTTT
CASTLNEGNTEAFF
>TRBJ1-5|NA|once|TRBV19
TGTGCCAGTAGTATAGATGAGCGTCAGCCCCAGCATTTT
CASSIDERQPQHF
>TRBJ1-4|TRBD1|few|TRBV25-1
TGTGCCAGCCAACCAGGGGGCGCGGGGAAACTGTTTTTT
CASQPGGAGKLFF
>TRBJ2-5|TRBD1|NA|TRBV5-1
TGCGCCAGCAGCCGTAACCGGGACAGACCTTTTGAGACCCAGTACTTC
CASSRNRDRPFETQYF
>TRBJ1-3|NA|NA|TRBV5-1
TGCGCCAGCAGCTTGGGGACTTCTGGAAACACCATATATTTT
CASSLGTSGNTIYF
>TRBJ1-2|NA|once|TRBV18
TGTGCCAGCTCACCGTCCACAATTAACTATGGCTACACCTTC
CASSPSTINYGYTF
>TRBJ1-2|TRBD1|NA|TRBV7-8
TGTGCCAGCAGCGAACGGACAGGGGTCGGCTACACCTTC
CASSERTGVGYTF
>TRBJ2-1|TRBD1|few|TRBV6-1
TGTGCCAGCAGTGAAGGACAGGGGGACTACAATGAGCAGTTCTTC
CASSEGQGDYNEQFF
>TRBJ1-1|NA|NA|TRBV6-5
TGTGCCAGCAGTTATCTGCAGGGGAAGAACACTGAAGCTTTCTTT
CASSYLQGKNTEAFF
>TRBJ1-1|TRBD1|NA|TRBV5-1
TGCGCCAGCAGCCCGGGGGGGGGACAGGGGGCAATGATGAACACTGAAGCTTTCTTT
CASSPGGGQGAMMNTEAFF
>TRBJ1-2|NA|once|TRBV19
TGTGCCAGTAGACAGACCGTTTATGGCTATGGCTACACCTTC
CASRQTVYGYGYTF
>TRBJ1-1|NA|NA|TRBV5-1
TGCGCCAGCAGACGCGGCAGTGAAGCTTTCTTT
CASRRGSEAFF
>TRBJ2-3|NA|NA|TRBV5-6
TGTGCCAGCAGCTTGGCAGGAGGGACGCAGTATTTT
CASSLAGGTQYF
>TRBJ2-2|NA|few|TRBV5-1
TGCGCCAGCAGCTTGATGACTGACACCGGGGAGCTGTTTTTT
CASSLMTDTGELFF
>TRBJ2-3|NA|NA|TRBV5-1
TGCGCCAGCAGCTTGGAGCCGGTCACAGATACGCAGTATTTT
CASSLEPVTDTQYF
>TRBJ1-1|TRBD1|NA|TRBV25-1
TGTGCCAGCACCCCATCGGCGGGACAGGGGGACACTGAAGCTTTCTTT
CASTPSAGQGDTEAFF
>TRBJ1-1|NA|once|TRBV5-1
TGCGCCAGCAGCTTGTTGATAGATAATGAAGCTTTCTTT
CASSLLIDNEAFF
>TRBJ2-1|NA|few|TRBV5-1
TGCGCCAGCAGCTTGGCTGTTAGCGGTGAGCAGTTCTTC
CASSLAVSGEQFF
>TRBJ2-5|TRBD2|NA|TRBV10-2
TGCGCCAGCAGTGCCCAGCGGGGAGGGGAGACCCAGTACTTC
CASSAQRGGETQYF
>TRBJ1-2|NA|NA|TRBV14
TGTGCCAGCAGCCAAGGGGTAGGACAGAGCTACACCTTC
CASSQGVGQSYTF